The following is a TCR beta chain sequence with its context. Its antigen is as yet unknown. cDNA reverse transcribed from extracted RNA served as the sequencing template. Generated by immunoSEQ multiplex PCR, the TCRdb table keeps only in-frame clones and is missing some. The sample includes about 200,000 clones, about two fifths of them seen just once. These data originate in a study of CD8+ T cells in alopecia areata. At the level of the study: Administration of oral tofacitinib to treated patients was at 5 to 10 mg twice daily. Study-wide points: In lesional scalp, particularly from alopecia totalis/universalis, clonality was higher than in normal scalp.

Stated treatment: oral pan-JAK inhibitor, 5-10 mg twice daily. Sorted out of PBMCs were CD4+ T cells and CD8+ T cells. Material: CD4+ T cells sorted from blood, obtained at roughly week 30, from a patient treated with tofacitinib. This TCR came from a human donor with alopecia areata.

CDR3 nucleotide sequence: TGCGCCAGCAGCCAAATGGGACAGTCGGGCACCGGGGAGCTGTTTTTT. Protein sequence: CASSQMGQSGTGELFF. The V and J genes are TRBV4-1 and TRBJ2-2, with 7 bases aligning to TRBD1. This CDR3 spans 16 amino acids. Germline-derived CDR1 and CDR2 are MGHRA and YSYEKL. V shed 2 bases and J 4 bases; nucleotides not matched to a gene: 7.